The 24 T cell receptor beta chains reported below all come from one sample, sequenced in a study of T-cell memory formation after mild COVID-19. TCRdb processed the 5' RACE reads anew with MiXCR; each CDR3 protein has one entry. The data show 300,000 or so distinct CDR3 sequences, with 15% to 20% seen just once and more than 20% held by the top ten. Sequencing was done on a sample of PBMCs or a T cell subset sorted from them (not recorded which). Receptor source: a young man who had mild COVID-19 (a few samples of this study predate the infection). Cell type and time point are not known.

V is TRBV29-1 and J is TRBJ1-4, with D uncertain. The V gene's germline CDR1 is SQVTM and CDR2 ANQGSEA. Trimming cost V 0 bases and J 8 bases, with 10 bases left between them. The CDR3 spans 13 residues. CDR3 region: CSVEEPNGEKLFF. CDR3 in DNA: TGCAGCGTTGAAGAGCCCAACGGGGAAAAACTGTTTTTT.

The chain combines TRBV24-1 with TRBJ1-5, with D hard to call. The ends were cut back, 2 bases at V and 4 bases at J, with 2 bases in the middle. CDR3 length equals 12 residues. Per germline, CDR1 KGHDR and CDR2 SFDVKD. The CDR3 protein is CATSDWNQPQHF. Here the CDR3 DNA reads TGTGCCACCAGTGATTGGAATCAGCCCCAGCATTTT.

CDR3 loop: CASSESIGAGETQYF. DNA of the CDR3: TGTGCCAGCAGCGAATCCATAGGGGCAGGAGAGACCCAGTACTTC. This chain connects TRBV9 to TRBJ2-5; TRBD1 is a possible D gene (5 bases). The CDR3 is 15 amino acids. The V end was cut by 3 bases, the J end by 4 bases, with 16 bases between. Germline CDR1 and CDR2: SGDLS and YYNGEE.

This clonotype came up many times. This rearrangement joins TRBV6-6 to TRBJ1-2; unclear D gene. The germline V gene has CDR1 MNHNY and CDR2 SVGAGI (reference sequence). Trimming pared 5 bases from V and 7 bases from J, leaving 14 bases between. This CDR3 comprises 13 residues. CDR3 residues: CASSLTSWSGYTF. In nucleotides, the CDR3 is TGTGCCAGCAGTCTCACCAGTTGGTCTGGCTACACCTTC.

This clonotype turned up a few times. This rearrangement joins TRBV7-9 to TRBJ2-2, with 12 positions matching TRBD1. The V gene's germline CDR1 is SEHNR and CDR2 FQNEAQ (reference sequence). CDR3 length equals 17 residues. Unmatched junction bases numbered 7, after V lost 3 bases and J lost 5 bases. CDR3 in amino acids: CASSFPGQGARTGELFF. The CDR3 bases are TGTGCCAGCAGCTTCCCGGGACAGGGGGCGCGAACCGGGGAGCTGTTTTTT.

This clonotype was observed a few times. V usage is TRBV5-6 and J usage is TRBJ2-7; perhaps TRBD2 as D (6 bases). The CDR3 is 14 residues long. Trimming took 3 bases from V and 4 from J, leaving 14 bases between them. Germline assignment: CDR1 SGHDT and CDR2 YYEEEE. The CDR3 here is CASSSLGSGYEQYV. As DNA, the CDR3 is TGTGCCAGCAGCTCCCTGGGTAGCGGATACGAGCAGTACGTC.

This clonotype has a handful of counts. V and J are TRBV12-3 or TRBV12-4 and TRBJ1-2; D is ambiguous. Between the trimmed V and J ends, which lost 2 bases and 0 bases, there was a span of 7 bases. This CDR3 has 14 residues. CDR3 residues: CASSLLVTNYGYTF. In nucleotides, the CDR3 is TGTGCCAGCAGTTTATTGGTTACTAACTATGGCTACACCTTC.

The CDR3 region has the DNA TGTGCCAGTTCAGGGTGGGGGAATGAGCAGTTCTTC. Translation: CASSGWGNEQFF. The chain couples TRBV28 to TRBJ2-1; either TRBD1 or TRBD2 may supply D (5 bases each). This CDR3 comprises 12 residues. Germline V gene data show CDR1 as MDHEN and CDR2 as SYDVKM. Between the trimmed V and J ends, which lost 9 bases and 7 bases, there was a span of 13 bases. Together with reference TRBV28 and TRBJ2-1, the CDR3 gives the full variable domain: DVKVTQSSRYLVKRTGEKVFLECVQDMDHENMFWYRQDPGLGLRLIYFSYDVKMKEKGDIPEGYSVSREKKERFSLILESASTNQTSMYLCASSGWGNEQFFGPGTRLTVL.

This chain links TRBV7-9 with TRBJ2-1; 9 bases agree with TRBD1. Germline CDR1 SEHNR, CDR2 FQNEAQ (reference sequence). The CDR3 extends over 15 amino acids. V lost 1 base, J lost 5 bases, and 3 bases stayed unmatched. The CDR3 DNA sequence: TGTGCCAGCAGCTTAGGGGACAGGGCCCACAATGAGCAGTTCTTC. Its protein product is CASSLGDRAHNEQFF.

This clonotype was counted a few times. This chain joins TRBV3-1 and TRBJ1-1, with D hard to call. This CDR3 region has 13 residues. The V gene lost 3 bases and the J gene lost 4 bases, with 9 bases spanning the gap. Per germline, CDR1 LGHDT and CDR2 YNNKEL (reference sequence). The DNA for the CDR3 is TGTGCCAGCAGCCAGGATTGGGCCACTGAAGCTTTCTTT. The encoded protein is CASSQDWATEAFF.

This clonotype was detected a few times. CDR3 nucleotide sequence: TGTGCCAGCAGTGAATTGCGAGGGTTGGGAAACAATGAGCAGTTCTTC. This sequence encodes CASSELRGLGNNEQFF. V is TRBV25-1 and J is TRBJ2-1; the D gene is possibly TRBD2 (5 bases). V shed 1 base and J shed 5 bases, with 15 bases lying between them. Per germline, CDR1 MGHDK and CDR2 SYGVNS. The CDR3 runs to 16 residues.

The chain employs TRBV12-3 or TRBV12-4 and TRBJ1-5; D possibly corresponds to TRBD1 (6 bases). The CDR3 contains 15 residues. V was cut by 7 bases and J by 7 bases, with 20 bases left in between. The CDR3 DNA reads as TGTGCCAGCACCTCGCAAACAGGGCGTGGACAGCCCCAGCATTTT. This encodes CASTSQTGRGQPQHF.

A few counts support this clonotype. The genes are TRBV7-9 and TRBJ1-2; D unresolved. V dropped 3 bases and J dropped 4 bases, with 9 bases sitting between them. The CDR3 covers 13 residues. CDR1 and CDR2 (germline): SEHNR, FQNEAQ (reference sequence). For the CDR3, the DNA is TGTGCCAGCAGCTTTTGGGCGGGCTATGGCTACACCTTC. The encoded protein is CASSFWAGYGYTF.

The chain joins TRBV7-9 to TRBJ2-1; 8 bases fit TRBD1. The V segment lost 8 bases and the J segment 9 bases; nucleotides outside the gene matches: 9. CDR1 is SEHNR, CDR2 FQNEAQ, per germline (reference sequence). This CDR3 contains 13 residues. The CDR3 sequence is CASQGAWIREQFF. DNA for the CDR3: TGTGCCAGCCAGGGGGCTTGGATACGTGAGCAGTTCTTC.

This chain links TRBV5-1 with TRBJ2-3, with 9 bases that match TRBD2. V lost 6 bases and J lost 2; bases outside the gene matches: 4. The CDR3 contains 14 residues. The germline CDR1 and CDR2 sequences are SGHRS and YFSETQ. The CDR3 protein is CASTPGLATDTQYF. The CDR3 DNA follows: TGCGCCAGCACCCCGGGACTAGCCACAGATACGCAGTATTTT.

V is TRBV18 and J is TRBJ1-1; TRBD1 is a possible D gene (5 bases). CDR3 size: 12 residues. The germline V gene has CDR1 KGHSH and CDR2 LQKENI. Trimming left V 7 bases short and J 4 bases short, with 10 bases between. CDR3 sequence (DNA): TGTGCCAGCTACGCGAGGGGCACTGAAGCTTTCTTT. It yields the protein CASYARGTEAFF.

The CDR3 DNA is TGCAGTGCTACTATTGGGACCCAGTACTTC. Its translation: CSATIGTQYF. This chain uses TRBV20-1 with TRBJ2-5, with D unclear. With 4 bases removed from V and 7 bases from J, the gap between germline ends came to 7 bases. CDR3 length: 10 amino acids. The germline V gene encodes CDR1 DFQATT and CDR2 SNEGSKA (reference sequence).

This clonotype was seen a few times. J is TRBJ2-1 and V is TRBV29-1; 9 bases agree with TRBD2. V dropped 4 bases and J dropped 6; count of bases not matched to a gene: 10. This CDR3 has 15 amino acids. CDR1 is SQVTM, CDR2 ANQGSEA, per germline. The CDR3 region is CSVVLETSGSNEQFF. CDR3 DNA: TGCAGCGTTGTTTTGGAGACTAGCGGTAGCAATGAGCAGTTCTTC.

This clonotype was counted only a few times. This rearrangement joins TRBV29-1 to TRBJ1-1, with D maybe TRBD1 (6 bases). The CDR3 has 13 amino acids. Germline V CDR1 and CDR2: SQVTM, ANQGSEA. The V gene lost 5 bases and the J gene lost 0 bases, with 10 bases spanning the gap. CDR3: CSVTQGMNTEAFF. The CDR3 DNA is TGCAGCGTTACCCAGGGGATGAACACTGAAGCTTTCTTT.

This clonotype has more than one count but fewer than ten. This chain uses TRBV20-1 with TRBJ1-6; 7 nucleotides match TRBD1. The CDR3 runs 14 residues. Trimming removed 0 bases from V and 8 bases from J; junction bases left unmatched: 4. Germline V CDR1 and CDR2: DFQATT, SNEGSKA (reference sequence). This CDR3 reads CSARDLGQYSPLHF. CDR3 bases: TGCAGTGCTAGAGATCTGGGACAGTATTCACCCCTCCACTTT.

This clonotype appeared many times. The CDR3 reads CASSQDRGNTIYF. For the CDR3, the DNA is TGCGCCAGCAGCCAAGATCGGGGAAACACCATATATTTT. This chain links TRBV4-3 with TRBJ1-3; unclear D gene. CDR1 LGHNA and CDR2 YSLEER come from the germline V gene. V lost 0 bases and J 4 bases, leaving 4 bases between the germline ends. The CDR3 is made up of 13 amino acids.

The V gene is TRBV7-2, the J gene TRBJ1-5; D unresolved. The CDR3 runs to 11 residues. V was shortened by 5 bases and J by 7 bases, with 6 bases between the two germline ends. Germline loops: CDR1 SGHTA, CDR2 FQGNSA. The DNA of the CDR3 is TGTGCCAGCAGCGAGGGCCAGCCCCAGCATTTT. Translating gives CASSEGQPQHF.

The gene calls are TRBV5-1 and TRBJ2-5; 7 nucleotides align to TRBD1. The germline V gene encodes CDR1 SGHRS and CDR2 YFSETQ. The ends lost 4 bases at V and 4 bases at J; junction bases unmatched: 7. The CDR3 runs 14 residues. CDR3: CASSPTDRVETQYF. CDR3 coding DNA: TGCGCCAGCAGCCCCACTGACAGGGTAGAGACCCAGTACTTC.

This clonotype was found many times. The CDR3 reads CASSQSGGHGGELFF. The CDR3 DNA reads as TGCGCCAGCAGCCAATCGGGGGGGCATGGCGGGGAGCTGTTTTTT. The chain uses TRBV4-3 and TRBJ2-2; TRBD2 matches 8 bases. Germline lookup yields CDR1 LGHNA and CDR2 YSLEER. The CDR3 covers 15 residues. The V gene end was trimmed by 2 bases and the J gene end by 7 bases; junction bases not matched to a gene: 6.